This TCR beta chain came from a study of cytomegalovirus exposure and HLA in healthy donors. CDR3 length: 15 residues. CDR1 and CDR2 from the germline V gene are MGHRA and YSYEKL. V lost 4 bases and J lost 2, with 13 bases in between. Profiled with immunoSEQ multiplex PCR; TCRdb holds only in-frame clones, not every one. The top ten clones hold 3% to 4% of a sample with roughly 100,000 clones, 86% of them seen once. The V gene is TRBV4-1, the J gene TRBJ2-3, with D perhaps matching TRBD2 (6 bases). The receptor was derived from a woman in her late teens or twenties in good health and CMV-seropositive. Sequenced sample: PBMCs. CDR3 in amino acids: CASSLRSGDTDTQYF. For the CDR3, the DNA is TGCGCCAGCAGCCTTAGGTCGGGGGACACAGATACGCAGTATTTT.